The rows below give T cell receptor beta chains drawn from one sample of a study of cytomegalovirus exposure and HLA in healthy donors. Profiled with immunoSEQ multiplex PCR; TCRdb holds only in-frame clones, not every one. The data contain roughly 190,000 clones, over 70% of them singletons. The sequencing sample was made of PBMCs. The receptor set was obtained from a middle-aged man in good health and CMV-seropositive. The CDR3 runs from the conserved cysteine through the conserved F or W. The order of the fields is J gene, clone size, V gene, D gene, CDR3 DNA, CDR3 protein. D genes are given only for firm matches. Size values are once, few and many counts, or a class for expanded clones, and some rows have none.

j_call: TRBJ1-1
clone_size: once
v_call: TRBV2
d_call: TRBD1
cdr3_nt: TGTGCCAACACCCGGGACAGGGGCGTCACTGAAGCTTTCTTT
cdr3_aa: CANTRDRGVTEAFF

j_call: TRBJ1-6
clone_size: -
v_call: TRBV7-9
d_call: TRBD1
cdr3_nt: TGTGCCAGCAGCTCGGGGGACAGGGCTAATTCACCCCTCCACTTT
cdr3_aa: CASSSGDRANSPLHF

j_call: TRBJ1-2
clone_size: -
v_call: TRBV9
d_call: -
cdr3_nt: TGTGCCAGCAGCGTAGGCCCCCAGGGAGGTTATGGCTACACCTTC
cdr3_aa: CASSVGPQGGYGYTF

j_call: TRBJ1-2
clone_size: -
v_call: TRBV5-6
d_call: -
cdr3_nt: TGTGCCAGCAGCTTACGAAATTACTATGGCTACGCCTTC
cdr3_aa: CASSLRNYYGYAF

j_call: TRBJ1-5
clone_size: -
v_call: TRBV6-5
d_call: -
cdr3_nt: TGTGCCAGCAGTGTCGAGGCCATGCAGCCCCAGCATTTT
cdr3_aa: CASSVEAMQPQHF

j_call: TRBJ1-1
clone_size: -
v_call: TRBV30
d_call: -
cdr3_nt: TGTGCCTGGAGTGGGGGGGCTGAAGCTTTCTTT
cdr3_aa: CAWSGGAEAFF

j_call: TRBJ2-1
clone_size: -
v_call: TRBV27
d_call: TRBD2
cdr3_nt: TGTGCCAGCAGTTTATATTTGGGACTAGCCCCATCCAATGAGCAGTTCTTC
cdr3_aa: CASSLYLGLAPSNEQFF

j_call: TRBJ2-2
clone_size: -
v_call: TRBV12-2
d_call: -
cdr3_nt: TGTGCAAGTCGCATAAGGGACTACGCTCTGCACGGGGAGCTGTTTTTT
cdr3_aa: CASRIRDYALHGELFF

j_call: TRBJ1-2
clone_size: -
v_call: TRBV5-1
d_call: TRBD1
cdr3_nt: TGCGCCAGCAGCGGCGACAGGGTTTTCGATGGCTACACCTTC
cdr3_aa: CASSGDRVFDGYTF

j_call: TRBJ1-2
clone_size: once
v_call: TRBV27
d_call: TRBD1
cdr3_nt: TGTGCCAGCAGTAACTCCGACAGGGCGTCTGGCTACACCTTC
cdr3_aa: CASSNSDRASGYTF

j_call: TRBJ2-3
clone_size: -
v_call: TRBV5-4
d_call: -
cdr3_nt: TGTGCCAGCAGCCTGGAGGGACAGATTGATACGCAGTATTTT
cdr3_aa: CASSLEGQIDTQYF

j_call: TRBJ2-2
clone_size: -
v_call: TRBV5-1
d_call: -
cdr3_nt: TGCGCCAGCATCATGACTCCGAACACCGGGGAGCTGTTTTTT
cdr3_aa: CASIMTPNTGELFF

j_call: TRBJ2-7
clone_size: -
v_call: TRBV5-1
d_call: -
cdr3_nt: TGCGCCAGCAGCTTGGCTCAGGGAGGATCCGAGCAGTACTTC
cdr3_aa: CASSLAQGGSEQYF

j_call: TRBJ2-2
clone_size: -
v_call: TRBV9
d_call: TRBD2
cdr3_nt: TGTGCCAGCAGCGTAGTGGGAGCGGGAGGAAGGACCGGGGAGCTGTTTTTT
cdr3_aa: CASSVVGAGGRTGELFF

j_call: TRBJ2-2
clone_size: -
v_call: TRBV10-2
d_call: TRBD2
cdr3_nt: TGCGCCAGCAGAGGACTAGCGGGAGTTACCGGGGAGCTGTTTTTT
cdr3_aa: CASRGLAGVTGELFF

j_call: TRBJ2-1
clone_size: -
v_call: TRBV5-1
d_call: TRBD2
cdr3_nt: TGCGCCAGCAGTCGGACGCTAGCGGGTGAGCAGTTCTTC
cdr3_aa: CASSRTLAGEQFF

j_call: TRBJ2-1
clone_size: -
v_call: TRBV4-2
d_call: -
cdr3_nt: TGTGCCAGCAGCCAAGATGTGAGTAGCGGCTCCTACAATGAGCAGTTCTTC
cdr3_aa: CASSQDVSSGSYNEQFF

j_call: TRBJ2-5
clone_size: -
v_call: TRBV6-6
d_call: -
cdr3_nt: TGTGCCAGCAGTTACTCTAGCGGAACACAAGAGACCCAGTACTTC
cdr3_aa: CASSYSSGTQETQYF

j_call: TRBJ2-2
clone_size: -
v_call: TRBV9
d_call: -
cdr3_nt: TGTGCCAGCAGCCCCCGACAGTCTAACACCGGGGAGCTGTTTTTT
cdr3_aa: CASSPRQSNTGELFF

j_call: TRBJ2-5
clone_size: -
v_call: TRBV11-2
d_call: TRBD2
cdr3_nt: TGTGCCAGCAGCTACCGGACTAGCGCAGAGACCCAGTACTTC
cdr3_aa: CASSYRTSAETQYF

j_call: TRBJ1-2
clone_size: -
v_call: TRBV29-1
d_call: -
cdr3_nt: TGCAGCGTCAAATTGGGTCTAGCTTATGGCTACACCTTC
cdr3_aa: CSVKLGLAYGYTF

j_call: TRBJ2-5
clone_size: -
v_call: TRBV5-1
d_call: TRBD1
cdr3_nt: TGCGCCAGCAGCCAGGACAGGAGTCAAGAGACCCAGTACTTC
cdr3_aa: CASSQDRSQETQYF

j_call: TRBJ1-6
clone_size: -
v_call: TRBV6-5
d_call: TRBD1
cdr3_nt: TGTGCCAGCATGCGGACAGGGGCGGGGTCACCCCTCCACTTT
cdr3_aa: CASMRTGAGSPLHF

j_call: TRBJ2-1
clone_size: -
v_call: TRBV15
d_call: -
cdr3_nt: TGTGCCACCAGTAGGCGGGGAGAAGGGGATGATGAGCAGTTCTTC
cdr3_aa: CATSRRGEGDDEQFF

j_call: TRBJ2-2
clone_size: -
v_call: TRBV7-2
d_call: TRBD2
cdr3_nt: TGTGCCAGCAGCACCGGTTGGACTAGCGGGAGGGGCACCGGGGAGCTGTTTTTT
cdr3_aa: CASSTGWTSGRGTGELFF

j_call: TRBJ2-7
clone_size: -
v_call: TRBV20-1
d_call: -
cdr3_nt: TGCAGTGCAAGCAGCCAGGCCGAGCAGTACTTC
cdr3_aa: CSASSQAEQYF

j_call: TRBJ2-1
clone_size: -
v_call: TRBV11-1
d_call: TRBD2
cdr3_nt: TGTGCCAGCAGTCTTACGGGGGGCTCCTACAATGAGCAGTTCTTC
cdr3_aa: CASSLTGGSYNEQFF